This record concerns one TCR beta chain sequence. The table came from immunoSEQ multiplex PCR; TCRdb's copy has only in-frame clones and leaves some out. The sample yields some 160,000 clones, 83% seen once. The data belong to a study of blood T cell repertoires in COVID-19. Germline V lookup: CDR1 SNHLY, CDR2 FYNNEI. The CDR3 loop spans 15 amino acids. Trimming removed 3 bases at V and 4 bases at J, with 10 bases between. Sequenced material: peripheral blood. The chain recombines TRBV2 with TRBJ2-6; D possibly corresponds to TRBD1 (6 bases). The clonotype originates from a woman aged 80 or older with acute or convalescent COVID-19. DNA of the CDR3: TGTGCCAGCAGTGACTGGGGGCTCGGGGCCAACGTCCTGACTTTC. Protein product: CASSDWGLGANVLTF. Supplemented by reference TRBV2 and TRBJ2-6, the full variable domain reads EPEVTQTPSHQVTQMGQEVILRCVPISNHLYFYWYRQILGQKVEFLVSFYNNEISEKSEIFDDQFSVERPDGSNFTLKIRSTKLEDSAMYFCASSDWGLGANVLTFGAGSRLTVL.